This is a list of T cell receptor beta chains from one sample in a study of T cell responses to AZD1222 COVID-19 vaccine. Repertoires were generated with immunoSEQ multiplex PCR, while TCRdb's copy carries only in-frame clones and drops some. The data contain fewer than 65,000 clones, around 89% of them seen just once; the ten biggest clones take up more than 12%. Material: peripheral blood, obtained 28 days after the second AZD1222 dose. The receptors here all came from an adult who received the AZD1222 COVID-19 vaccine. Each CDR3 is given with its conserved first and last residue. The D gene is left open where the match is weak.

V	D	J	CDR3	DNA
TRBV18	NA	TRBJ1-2	CASSPTQEVDYGYTF	TGTGCCAGCTCCCCAACGCAGGAGGTGGACTATGGCTACACCTTC
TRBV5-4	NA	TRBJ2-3	CASSLQSGTDTQYF	TGTGCCAGCAGCTTGCAGTCCGGCACAGATACGCAGTATTTT
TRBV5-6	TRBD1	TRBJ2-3	CASSLYGTGDTDTQYF	TGTGCCAGCAGCTTGTACGGGACAGGGGACACAGATACGCAGTATTTT
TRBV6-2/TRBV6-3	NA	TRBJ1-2	CASSYDGYGYTF	TGTGCCAGCAGTTACGACGGTTATGGCTACACCTTC
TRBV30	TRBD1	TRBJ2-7	CAGQGTYEQYF	TGTGCTGGACAGGGGACCTACGAGCAGTACTTC
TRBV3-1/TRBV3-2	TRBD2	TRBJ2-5	CASSQASSGRSRKTQYF	TGTGCCAGCAGCCAGGCCTCTAGCGGGAGATCGAGGAAGACCCAGTACTTC
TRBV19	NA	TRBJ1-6	CASSRDIGNSPLHF	TGTGCCAGTAGCCGCGACATCGGGAATTCACCCCTCCACTTT
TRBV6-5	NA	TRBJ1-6	CASKVLRDYNSPLHF	TGTGCCAGCAAGGTCCTCCGCGACTATAATTCACCCCTCCACTTT
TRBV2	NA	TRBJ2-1	CASSEQESSYNEQFF	TGTGCCAGCAGTGAACAGGAGAGCTCCTACAATGAGCAGTTCTTC
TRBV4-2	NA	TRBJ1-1	CASSFRGGQNTEAFF	TGTGCCAGCAGCTTCCGGGGAGGGCAGAACACTGAAGCTTTCTTT